These 7 T cell receptor beta chains were sequenced from one sample in a study of blood T cells in healthy people across ages. Sample-barcoded 5' priming and a J-beta primer mix drove a second PCR of roughly 6 to 12 cycles. MiXCR, run by TCRdb on the 5' RACE reads, gives a single entry per CDR3 protein. In the table there are fewer than 800,000 distinct CDR3 sequences, around 32% of which are singletons. The sequencing sample was made of blood. The receptors stem from a woman over 75 in good health.

This clonotype was seen ten or more times. J is TRBJ2-7 and V is TRBV27; TRBD1 matches 9 bases. V lost 5 bases to trimming and J lost 2 bases; unmatched junction nucleotides: 7. The CDR3 is 15 residues long. Per the germline V gene, CDR1 is MNHEY and CDR2 is SMNVEV (reference sequence). CDR3 sequence reads: CASSLKQGATYEQYF. The CDR3 region has the DNA TGTGCCAGCAGTCTAAAACAGGGGGCCACCTACGAGCAGTACTTC.

The chain carries TRBV29-1 and TRBJ2-3, with D tentatively TRBD1 (5 bases). The CDR3 covers 17 residues. The V and J ends lost 6 bases and 6 bases respectively, with 28 bases between them. The germline V gene encodes CDR1 SQVTM and CDR2 ANQGSEA. CDR3 coding DNA: TGCAGCGTCCTAGGGGTTGTAGCTGAATCACAAATGGATACGCAGTATTTT. Its protein is CSVLGVVAESQMDTQYF.

The sample holds many counts of this clonotype. The V gene is TRBV5-6, the J gene TRBJ2-1, with TRBD2 identical over 10 bases. The trim removed 2 bases at V and 9 bases at J, leaving 5 bases unmatched. CDR3 length: 14 residues. Germline lookup yields CDR1 SGHDT and CDR2 YYEEEE. CDR3 sequence reads: CASSFTSGASEQFF. Written as DNA, the CDR3 is TGTGCCAGCAGCTTTACTAGCGGGGCCAGTGAGCAGTTCTTC.

The table lists this clonotype with a few counts. The chain recombines TRBV14 with TRBJ2-3, with 7 bases fitting TRBD2. The CDR3 extends over 14 amino acids. Germline trimming cut 4 bases from V and 2 bases from J; bases unmatched to any gene: 3. Germline values: CDR1 SGHDN, CDR2 FVKESK. The CDR3 sequence is CASSRGGNTDTQYF. The CDR3 nucleotides read TGTGCCAGCAGCCGGGGGGGAAACACAGATACGCAGTATTTT.

On this clonotype: This clone may be a read error of a much larger clone one base away. This rearrangement joins TRBV15 to TRBJ2-5, with D maybe TRBD1 (5 bases). CDR1 LNHNV and CDR2 YYDKDF come from the germline V gene (reference sequence). V was clipped by 2 bases and J by 2 bases, with 12 bases between them. The CDR3 length is 15 residues. CDR3 DNA sequence: TGTGCCACCAGCAGAATGCTACAGGAGCAAGAGACCCAGTACTTC. This codes for CATSRMLQEQETQYF.

At least ten counts were recorded for this clonotype. V usage is TRBV2 and J usage is TRBJ1-1; no clear D. Per germline, CDR1 SNHLY and CDR2 FYNNEI. V gave up 4 bases and J gave up 0 bases, with 9 bases separating them. The CDR3 contains 14 residues. The CDR3 nucleotides are TGTGCCAGCAGTGGTGTCATCTTGAACACTGAAGCTTTCTTT. Its protein is CASSGVILNTEAFF.

J is TRBJ1-2 and V is TRBV20-1; perhaps TRBD1 as D (6 bases). CDR1 is DFQATT, CDR2 SNEGSKA, per germline (reference sequence). V was cut by 6 bases and J by 8 bases, with 22 bases left in between. The CDR3 runs 14 residues. In nucleotides, the CDR3 is TGCAGTGCGACACAGACGGGGGCTCGGATCGGCTACACCTTC. This sequence encodes CSATQTGARIGYTF.